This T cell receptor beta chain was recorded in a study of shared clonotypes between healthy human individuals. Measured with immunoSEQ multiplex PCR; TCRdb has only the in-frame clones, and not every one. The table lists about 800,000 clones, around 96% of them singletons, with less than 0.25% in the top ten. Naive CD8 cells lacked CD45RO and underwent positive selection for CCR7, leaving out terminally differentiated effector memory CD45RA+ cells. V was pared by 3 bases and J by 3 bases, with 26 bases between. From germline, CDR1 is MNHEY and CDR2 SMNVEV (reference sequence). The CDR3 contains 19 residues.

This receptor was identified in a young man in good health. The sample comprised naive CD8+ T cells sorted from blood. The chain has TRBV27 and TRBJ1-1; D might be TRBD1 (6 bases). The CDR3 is CASSFPTPGAPQLHTEAFF. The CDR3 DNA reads TGTGCCAGCAGTTTCCCGACACCGGGGGCCCCCCAACTTCACACTGAAGCTTTCTTT.